This record concerns one T cell receptor beta chain sequence. This sample stems from a study of CD8 T cells in Susac syndrome. The CDR3 runs to 14 residues. Germline V lookup: CDR1 KGHSH, CDR2 LQKENI. The V end was cut by 3 bases, the J end by 3 bases, with 12 bases between. Random-hexamer reverse transcription was applied to about 0.45 to 1 ug RNA. TCRdb called the immunoSEQ multiplex PCR reads again in MiXCR, with one record for every CDR3 protein. Among fewer than 150,000 distinct CDR3 sequences, 94% were seen once, and the ten largest hold 0.27%. This clonotype originated in a human donor in good health. The source material was CD8+ T cells from PBMCs. This chain uses TRBV18 with TRBJ2-7, with D uncertain. CDR3 amino acids: CASSPTGLSYEQYF. The DNA for the CDR3 is TGTGCCAGCTCACCGACCGGGCTTAGCTACGAGCAGTACTTC.